A selection of T cell receptor beta chains follows, all from one sample in a study of blood T cell repertoires in COVID-19. The table came from immunoSEQ multiplex PCR; TCRdb's copy has only in-frame clones and leaves some out. The sample contains over 400,000 clones, roughly 85% of which appear only once. Sequencing input: peripheral blood. These receptor sequences come from a woman aged 25 to 39 with active or convalescent COVID-19. Each CDR3 is given without its conserved first and last residue. Only part of the rows carry a size: once, few, many, or a class if the clone is expanded.

clone_size	v_call	cdr3_aa
NA	TRBV27	ASSFRGGVETQY
NA	TRBV7-9	ASSLGDRYNSPLH
NA	TRBV4-1	ASSQGPSGNSYEQY
NA	TRBV2	ASTNPSGSTDGELF
NA	TRBV5-6	ASSLNRGQGGNEQF
NA	TRBV5-6	ASSLAGTGGTPLH
NA	TRBV5-1	ASSQGPGQTINYGYT
once	TRBV5-1	ASSLYHTQGAGHEQY
once	TRBV6-5	ASSHDRSSNQPQH
NA	TRBV18	ASSLSGTGNEKLF
NA	TRBV19	ASHREGETQY
NA	TRBV11-2	ASSLNGLEYPEQY
NA	TRBV10-3	AMGAGGYEQY
NA	TRBV19	ASTSEGSNTEAF
NA	TRBV10-3	AISDLAISYNEQF
NA	TRBV2	ASRGLAGGRDTQY
once	TRBV5-1	ASSSGQGQEKLF
NA	TRBV27	ASSLAGYEQF
NA	TRBV6-6	ASSRDSPPFTNYGYT
NA	TRBV5-1	ASIRGRSEQY
NA	TRBV12-3/TRBV12-4	ASSTDSQETQY
NA	TRBV5-4	ASSWIVTSGGANGEQF
NA	TRBV4-1	ASSQGQGIGDNEQF
NA	TRBV13	ASSWTGIMNTEAF
once	TRBV6-5	ASSMGATGNTIY
NA	TRBV4-1	ASSQDDCSGGAYNEQF
NA	TRBV27	ASSLARVNTEAF
NA	TRBV5-6	ASSQVGQGSQPQH
NA	TRBV5-4	ASSPDRGYGYT
NA	TRBV18	ASSPTTQETQY
NA	TRBV3-1/TRBV3-2	ASSQDVPGTSGGAGETQY
NA	TRBV18	ASSPAGAREKLF
NA	TRBV27	ASSSGSTYNEQF
NA	TRBV7-2	ASSLWDTGGHEQF
few	TRBV4-1	ASRWTGGNTEAF
NA	TRBV5-1	ASSRGQTVTMNTEAF
once	TRBV6-5	ASSYGTGFTEAF
NA	TRBV30	AWGQGSTDTQY
NA	TRBV28	ASSLFAGEGDTQY
NA	TRBV5-6	ASSGRGKKLF
NA	TRBV4-2	ASSQLETGGEAF
once	TRBV4-1	ASSQGSRDFYGYT
few	TRBV6-1	ASSERWTSGYNEQF
NA	TRBV6-5	ASRILAAQETQY
NA	TRBV6-2/TRBV6-3	ASSTPRIATGDQETQY
NA	TRBV5-1	ASSLESGQHYEQY
NA	TRBV2	ASTPGLRGNQPQH
NA	TRBV28	ASSLRQGASYT
NA	TRBV5-1	ASSSYGGVEQY
NA	TRBV6-5	ASSYERAGSYNEQF
NA	TRBV12-3/TRBV12-4	ASTQGEAF
NA	TRBV29-1	SDGQGSYNEQF
NA	TRBV3-1/TRBV3-2	ASSPSGAGETQY
NA	TRBV29-1	SVEDPLAGVKEDEETQY
NA	TRBV19	ASSDQVAYNSPLH
NA	TRBV15	ATSRGGSGFGTEAF
few	TRBV7-9	ASSLASETQY
NA	TRBV3-1/TRBV3-2	ASSQVPYEQY
NA	TRBV19	ASREGRGTQY